This paragraph covers one T cell receptor (beta chain) sequence. Its antigen target is currently unknown. Base-call qualities are not available, and no considerably larger clone is one nucleotide away. The data were obtained in a study of cytomegalovirus exposure and HLA in healthy donors (dated by TCRdb to about 2017). Notes on the research overall: According to an earlier analysis of around 600 of the donors, 150 million to 200 million T cells yielded over 100 million unique TCR beta sequences and about 300 Gb of sequence data. About 280 gigabases of sequencing data and around 80 million unique TCR sequences made up an early release that covered 640 HLA-typed donors. Among the approximately 400 genotyped donors, around 81% belonged to the genetic ancestry cluster associated with self-reported Caucasian donors. The study aimed to test whether cataloging public T cell receptors could reveal signatures of past pathogen exposure. The T cell repertoires of under 700 subjects were profiled by immunosequencing and related to cytomegalovirus serostatus. Besides the first cohort of 500 to 700 subjects, a separate validation cohort made up of over 100 different subjects was used. The study combined high-throughput TCR immunosequencing, statistical association of individual TCRs with disease status, and machine learning to predict cytomegalovirus infection status. A later analysis re-analyzed previously published TCR beta repertoires from about 600 donors and added high-resolution HLA genotyping to study TCR occurrence patterns. The later analysis used no new phenotypic data to find candidate immune exposures, relying instead on TCR beta sequences and their occurrence across donors. In an earlier analysis of several hundred of the donors, high-throughput TCR beta sequencing was used to judge whether each TCR beta V gene segment behaved as functional or pseudogenic. Donor age, sex, ethnicity and CMV serostatus were compiled together with the repertoire data. A later genetic analysis took genome-wide SNP genotypes for about 65% of the 666 donors and used that subset as a discovery cohort. All discovery cohort repertoires had been generated using a single sequencing platform. Both class I and class II loci were covered by HLA typing, at four-digit resolution. Typing coverage varied by locus: roughly 629-640 donors for A, B, C, DRB1 and DQB1; 522 for DQA1; some 610 for DPA1; 400 to 480 for DPB1. Roughly five DR-DQ haplotypes were treated as single units for association and clustering because of strong linkage in the cohort. Across some 400 genotyped donors of the cohort, an average of approximately 240,000 unique TCR beta nucleotide sequences per donor were sequenced, and about a sixth of those sequences were non-productive.

The library was produced with the immunoSEQ multiplex PCR assay. The multiplex PCR relied on a mix of 60 forward primers for TCR Vbeta segments and 13 reverse primers for TCR Jbeta segments. A multiplex PCR assay on genomic DNA amplified the CDR3 region of rearranged TCR beta genes. Amplified TCR beta libraries were sequenced as 87-base-pair reads on the Illumina HiSeq System. As for the original processing: A later analysis counted tens of millions of unique TCR beta chains across the 650 to 800 repertoires, and around 9.9 million of these chains were shared by at least two donors. Raw reads were error-corrected and collapsed into unique sequences by a nearest-neighbor algorithm in which closely related sequences were merged to remove PCR and sequencing errors. CDR3 sequences were aligned to IMGT reference sequences to assign V, D and J gene segments. For a sequence to be retained, a match of at least six nucleotides was required to both a V gene segment and a J gene segment. Rearrangements were called productive when the CDR3 lacked stop codons and stayed in frame with V and J; all others were non-productive. CDR3 was defined according to IMGT convention as the region running from the second conserved V-encoded cysteine to the conserved J-encoded phenylalanine. The earlier analysis of 500 to 600 of the donors excluded sequences that lacked an unambiguous match to a single V gene segment. An earlier analysis of 550 to 650 of the donors classified V segments as functional when productive rearrangements were above 56.7% and as segregating when the standard deviation between donors was above 5%. A statistical classification framework was built for diagnosing cytomegalovirus status from the catalog of TCR beta chain sequences. In a later analysis, V and J genes were assigned by comparing TCR nucleotide sequences against IMGT/GENE-DB human TR gene sequences. A later analysis assigned CDR3 sequences and most-parsimonious VDJ recombination scenarios with the TCRdist pipeline. In a later analysis, each TCR beta chain was defined by its CDR3 amino acid sequence together with its V-gene family, and reads without a unique V-gene family were excluded. In a later analysis, around 650 highly shared, low-generation-probability nucleotide sequences were removed to address suspected cross-contamination and a sequencing artifact. For each public chain, a later analysis derived a clonal expansion index from normalized ranks of inferred template counts within each repertoire. Generation probabilities in a later analysis came from a VDJ recombination model fitted to out-of-frame rearrangements, and those results were checked against IGoR. A later analysis scored TCR-TCR, TCR-HLA and TCR-CMV co-occurrence with hypergeometric tests, applying a repertoire-size bias correction to TCR pairs. A later analysis estimated false discovery rates by permuting HLA or CMV assignments 20 times. In a later analysis, co-occurring TCRs were grouped with DBSCAN, and TCRdist sequence similarity was added when clustering was performed within HLA-allele-positive subsets. For co-occurrence clustering, repertoires with fewer than 30,000 or more than 120,000 public chains were excluded, along with several repertoires with anomalous nucleotide sharing. TCRdb provides this immuneACCESS table in a form limited to in-frame rearrangements. Some clones are lacking; in checked studies, under half of them reflect an unresolved V gene, and why the rest are absent is not known. The DNA gave D and trimming, while V, J and clone size come from that table. In all, the sample holds roughly 80,000 clones, and approximately 74% of those were seen once. The ten largest clonotypes hold around 6.5% of the sample.

From the germline V gene (reference sequence), CDR1 is SGHAT and CDR2 is FQDESV. The cysteine opens and the phenylalanine closes a CDR3 of 12 amino acids. The DNA shown is the 36-base CDR3, in frame from base 1. The germline ends are 7 bases apart after V is trimmed by 7 bases and J by 0 bases. The paper as a whole reports these results and caveats: Cytomegalovirus status was reported to be diagnosed by the classifier with high specificity and sensitivity in both the original and validation cohorts. A later analysis reported that several top co-occurrence clusters appeared linked to parvovirus B19, influenza, CMV and Epstein-Barr virus. Because some donors lacked HLA typing at each locus, the association tests relied only on the typed subset. In the study, approximately 150 TCR beta chains were listed as associated with cytomegalovirus. Linkage disequilibrium might explain the correlated functional status among segregating V segments, but an unknown experimental factor could not be excluded. In a later analysis, the rate of TCR association differed among HLA loci, with DRB1 alleles having the most associated TCRs and HLA-C alleles having the fewest. Broadly in line with IMGT annotations, most TCR beta V segments showed up in productive rearrangements about 87% or about 30% of the time in an earlier analysis of several hundred of the donors. In vitro tests confirmed that three of the cytomegalovirus-associated TCR beta chains recognize cytomegalovirus antigens. The cohort was sequenced for TCR beta chains only, and without alpha or paired-chain data the features that could be detected were limited. The presence/absence analyses assumed that sequencing depth was roughly uniform across donors, and that assumption may not be true. Most TCR sequences were seen in very few donors, while some public TCRs were found in many individuals. The sequencing pipeline was judged likely to have produced a cluster of highly shared sequence variants as a technical artifact. Specific HLA alleles were associated with roughly 17,000 TCR beta sequences at a false discovery rate of 0.05 in a later analysis. A later genetic analysis reported fewer N-insertions in productive TCRs among donors in an Asian-associated ancestry cluster than the roughly 620-donor mean. When HLA alleles, especially DR and DQ, strongly co-occurred, TCR associations were difficult to assign to individual alleles. Most CMV-associated TCR beta chains appeared to be HLA-restricted in a later analysis, and the HLA associations seemed to be driven largely by CMV exposure. A further reported finding was that TCR beta sequences accurately predicted the HLA-A and HLA-B alleles for most subjects in the first cohort. A later analysis found that HLA-associated TCR beta chains were more clonally expanded and had lower generation probabilities than equally common non-associated chains. The authors suggested that the approach could potentially be generalized to other disease states and immunological phenotypes. The earlier analysis of about 600 of the donors excluded roughly 16 rarely observed V segments, including chromosome 9 orphons, because counts were too low. A later genetic analysis associated a missense DCLRE1C variant with V-gene and J-gene trimming of TCR beta chains, and an independent cohort replicated the association. Some IMGT-functional V segments, including TRBV6-2 and TRBV6-3, could not be told apart with the 87-base-pair reads, so those segments were excluded. For the cohort, immune exposure information was limited to CMV serostatus.

The cohort was made up of several hundred healthy bone marrow donors. Cohort members were all nominally healthy when sampled, although unrecorded immune exposures were likely present. The donor was CMV seropositive and belonged to the group of 250 to 350 seropositive cohort members. Each donor provided a peripheral blood sample, and peripheral blood mononuclear cells were used for TCR beta sequencing. Genomic DNA was extracted from the blood cell samples with the Qiagen DNeasy Blood Extraction Kit. Sequences were obtained from PBMCs. The chain was built from TRBV11-1 and TRBJ2-7; confidence is insufficient to name the D gene. The TCR was taken from a woman aged 45-65 years in good health and CMV-seropositive. CDR3 protein: CASTFNSYEQYF. The DNA sequence is given as TGTGCCAGCACCTTCAACTCCTACGAGCAGTACTTC.